This entry concerns a single T cell receptor beta chain. Its antigen is not known. TCRdb's table, derived via immunoSEQ multiplex PCR, lists solely in-frame clones and lacks some. The repertoire holds hundreds of thousands of clones, with approximately 96% as singletons. This specimen comes from a study of shared clonotypes between healthy human individuals. Study overall: The study enrolled a couple of women and three men aged 18 to 49.

Study outcomes and limitations: Few donors restricted represented genetic and exposure-history diversity. A few donors showed sharing of approximately 5% of naive CD4 clonotypes.

The CDR3 runs 14 residues. V lost 0 bases and J lost 7, with 12 bases in between. The V gene's germline CDR1 is MNHEY and CDR2 SVGAGI. CD45RO-negative CD8 cells positively selected for CCR7 made up the naive population, which excluded terminally differentiated effector memory CD45RA+ cells. The chain links TRBV6-5 to TRBJ1-1; D is ambiguous. Specimen: naive CD8+ T cells sorted from blood. This clonotype was obtained from a woman aged 30 to 39 in good health. The DNA for the CDR3 is TGTGCCAGCAGTTACTCTATAAGGCCCGATGAAGCTTTCTTT. It specifies CASSYSIRPDEAFF.